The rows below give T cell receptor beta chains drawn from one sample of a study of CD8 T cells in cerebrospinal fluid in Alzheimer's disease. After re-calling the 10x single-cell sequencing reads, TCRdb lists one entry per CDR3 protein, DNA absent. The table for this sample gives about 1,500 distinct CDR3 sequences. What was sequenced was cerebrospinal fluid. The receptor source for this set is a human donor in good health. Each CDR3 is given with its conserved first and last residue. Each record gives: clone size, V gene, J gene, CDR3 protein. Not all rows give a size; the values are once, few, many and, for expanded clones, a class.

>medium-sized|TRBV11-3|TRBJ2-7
CASSLRQDEQYF
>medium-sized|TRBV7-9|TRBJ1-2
CASSRTGGAGGYTF
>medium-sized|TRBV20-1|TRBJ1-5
CSANPTGDQPQHF
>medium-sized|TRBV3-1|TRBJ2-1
CASTRSGGDEQFF
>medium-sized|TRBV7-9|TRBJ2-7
CASSPRTGGSYEQYF
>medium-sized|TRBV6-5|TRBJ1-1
CASSYHRGSTEAFF
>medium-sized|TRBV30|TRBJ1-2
CAWSPDGYRYTF
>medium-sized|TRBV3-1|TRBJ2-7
CASTDGGHGRYEQYF
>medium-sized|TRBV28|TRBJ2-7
CASSFGGTYEQYF
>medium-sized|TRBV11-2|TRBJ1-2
CASSFEGNYGYTF
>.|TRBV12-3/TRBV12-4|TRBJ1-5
CASSFRGGEDQPQHF
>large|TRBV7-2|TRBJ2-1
CASGGQSNEQFF
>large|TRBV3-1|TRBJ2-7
CASRGGNSYEQYF
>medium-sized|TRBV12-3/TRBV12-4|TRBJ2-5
CASSPTGVETQYF
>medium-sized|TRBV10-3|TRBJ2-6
CAIRPGTGTGANVLTF
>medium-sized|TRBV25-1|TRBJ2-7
CASLGAPAYEQYF
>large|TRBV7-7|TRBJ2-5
CASSLQGSVETQYF
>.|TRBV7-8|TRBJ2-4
CASSPEIRAKNIQYF
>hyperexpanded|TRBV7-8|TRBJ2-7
CASSSGQANYEQYF
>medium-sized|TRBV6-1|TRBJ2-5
CASMKVGGRSETQYF
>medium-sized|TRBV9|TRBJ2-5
CASSPRGQGGWETQYF
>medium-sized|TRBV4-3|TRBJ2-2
CASSQLAAGELFF
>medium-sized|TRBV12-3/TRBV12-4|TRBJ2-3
CASSPGEADTQYF
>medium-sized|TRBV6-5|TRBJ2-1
CASSYSVLQGIAYNEQFF
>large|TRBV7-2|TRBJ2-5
CASSFQAGQETQYF
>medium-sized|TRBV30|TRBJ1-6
CAWSVPLGGHSPLHF
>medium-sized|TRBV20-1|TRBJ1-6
CSARGRQGVNSPLHF
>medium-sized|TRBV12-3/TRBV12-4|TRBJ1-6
CASQVVYNSPLHF
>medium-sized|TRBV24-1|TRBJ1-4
CATSDGTKQGFSEKLFF
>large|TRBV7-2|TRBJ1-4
CASSGTGHGNEKLFF
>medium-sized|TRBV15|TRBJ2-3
CATSSSFLDTQYF
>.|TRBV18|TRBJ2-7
CASSSTTSNEQYF
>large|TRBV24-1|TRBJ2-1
CATSDPSSAGGLDEQFF
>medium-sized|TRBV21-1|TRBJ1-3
CASTSVPRDGGNTIYF
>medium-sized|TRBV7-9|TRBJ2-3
CASSSLRRPSTDTQYF
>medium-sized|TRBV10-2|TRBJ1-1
CASSTPGGEAFF
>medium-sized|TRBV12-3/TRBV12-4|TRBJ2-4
CASSLAGSKNIQYF
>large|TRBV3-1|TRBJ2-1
CASRRTESNEQFF
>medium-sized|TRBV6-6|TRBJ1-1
CASSQTGGAGTEAFF
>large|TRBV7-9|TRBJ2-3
CASSLVSSGGDTQYF
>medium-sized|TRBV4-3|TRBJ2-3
CASSLTLTRGSDTQYF
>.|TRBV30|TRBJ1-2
CAWTRTGPYGYTF